Below, one T cell receptor beta chain is given with its context. Profiling relied on immunoSEQ multiplex PCR, and the TCRdb table lists in-frame clones only, not all of them. In the table there are 75,000 to 90,000 clones, 91% of which are singletons. These data originate in a study of blood T cell repertoires in COVID-19. This clonotype originated in a woman in her forties or fifties in a cohort sampled during active COVID-19. The sample was peripheral blood.

The CDR3, as DNA: TGCAGTGCTGGGTTGTCGGGGCCCCAGCATTTT. Amino acids: CSAGLSGPQHF. V and J are TRBV20-1 and TRBJ1-5; D is unclear. Per germline, CDR1 DFQATT and CDR2 SNEGSKA (reference sequence). The CDR3 is made up of 11 amino acids. Deletions cut 5 bases from V and 9 bases from J, with 11 bases between.